Listed below are T cell receptor beta chains from one sample, sequenced in a study of OX40 agonist ivuxolimab in advanced cancers. This table comes from immunoSEQ multiplex PCR, and its TCRdb copy is limited to in-frame clones, with some not included. The table shows about 37,000 clones, with around 87% occurring only once. Sequences were derived from CD4+ or CD8+ T cells sorted from blood, sampled in a trial of the OX40 agonist ivuxolimab. Source of these receptors: an adult with an advanced solid tumor such as melanoma, head and neck, liver or kidney cancer. CDR3s include the opening cysteine and the closing phenylalanine or tryptophan. Fields, in order: V gene, D gene, J gene, clone size, CDR3 DNA, CDR3 protein. A D gene is named only where the DNA matches it firmly. For some rows the clone size is stated as once, few or many, or as a class when expanded; others skip it.

>TRBV10-3|TRBD2|TRBJ2-7|few
TGTGCCATCAGTGAGGGCCCGCGGGGGGCTTCCTACGAGCAGTACTTC
CAISEGPRGASYEQYF
>TRBV10-3|.|TRBJ2-1|.
TGTGCCATCAGTGAGTCCCTGTTGCATGAGCAGTTCTTC
CAISESLLHEQFF
>TRBV5-1|.|TRBJ1-5|.
TGCGCCAGCAGCTTGGACAGTTATAGCAATCAGCCCCAGCATTTT
CASSLDSYSNQPQHF
>TRBV21-1|.|TRBJ1-4|.
TGTGCCAGCAGCTCCAACAGGGGAATAGACGAAAAACTGTTTTTT
CASSSNRGIDEKLFF
>TRBV18|.|TRBJ1-1|.
TGTGCCAGCTCGCCACGCGGTATACAGGAGAACACTGAAGCTTTCTTT
CASSPRGIQENTEAFF
>TRBV11-3|.|TRBJ2-3|.
TGTGCCAGCAGCTTGTTCGGGTTGGGAGATACGCAGTATTTT
CASSLFGLGDTQYF
>TRBV7-8|.|TRBJ1-5|once
TGTGCCAGCAGCCCCTCGGCGGGGATTGGCAATCAGCCCCAGCATTTT
CASSPSAGIGNQPQHF
>TRBV15|.|TRBJ2-3|.
TGTGCCACCAGCAGAAAAACAGATACGCAGTATTTT
CATSRKTDTQYF
>TRBV5-1|.|TRBJ2-3|few
TGCGCCAGCAGCGAGAGCGGAAACGCAGATACGCAGTATTTT
CASSESGNADTQYF
>TRBV4-1|.|TRBJ1-1|.
TGCGCCAGCAGCCCCCCGAGAAGGGGGTTCACTGAAGCTTTCTTT
CASSPPRRGFTEAFF
>TRBV2|.|TRBJ2-2|.
TGTGCCAGCAGTGAATCCGCAGCCCCGAACACCGGGGAGCTGTTTTTT
CASSESAAPNTGELFF
>TRBV28|TRBD2|TRBJ2-2|.
TGTGCCAGCAGTCCCCCCCCGGGCGGGGGGACCGCGAACACCGGGGAGCTGTTTTTT
CASSPPPGGGTANTGELFF
>TRBV5-1|.|TRBJ2-6|.
TGCGCCAGCAGAGTACAGGGAGCATCTGGGGCCAACGTCCTGACTTTC
CASRVQGASGANVLTF
>TRBV5-1|TRBD2|TRBJ2-3|.
TGCGCCAGCAGCCCAGCGGGGAGCACAGATACGCAGTATTTT
CASSPAGSTDTQYF
>TRBV19|TRBD2|TRBJ2-1|.
TGTGCCAGTAGAAAAGCGGGAGGTCAAAGTGAGCAGTTCTTC
CASRKAGGQSEQFF
>TRBV9|.|TRBJ1-1|once
TGTGCCAGCAGCCCCAGGGATGGGGGGAACACTGAAGCTTTCTTT
CASSPRDGGNTEAFF
>TRBV2|TRBD1|TRBJ1-5|once
TGTGCCAGCAGAGAGACAGGGGGCCACCACTCGCCCCAGCATTTT
CASRETGGHHSPQHF
>TRBV4-1|.|TRBJ1-3|.
TGCGCCAGCAGCCAAGGTAGGGGCTCTGGAAACACCATATATTTT
CASSQGRGSGNTIYF
>TRBV9|.|TRBJ2-7|.
TGTGCCAGCAGCCCATCCACAGGAACCGAGCAGTACTTC
CASSPSTGTEQYF
>TRBV11-1|TRBD1|TRBJ2-7|once
TGTGCCAGCAGTGGCAGGACAGGGGGTTCCTACGAGCAGTACTTC
CASSGRTGGSYEQYF
>TRBV19|.|TRBJ2-5|.
TGTGCCAGTACCCATGGTACGACGGGGGAGACCCAGTACTTC
CASTHGTTGETQYF
>TRBV6-1|TRBD2|TRBJ2-1|.
TGTGCCAGCAGTGAAACAAATCCTAGCGGGAGTAAGAATGAGCAGTTCTTC
CASSETNPSGSKNEQFF
>TRBV7-9|.|TRBJ1-1|.
TGTGCCAGCAGCTTAGAACAGAACACTGAAGCTTTCTTT
CASSLEQNTEAFF
>TRBV27|.|TRBJ2-6|.
TGTGCCAGCAGGAGACCAGGTTCTGGGGCCAACGTCCTGACTTTC
CASRRPGSGANVLTF
>TRBV7-2|.|TRBJ2-1|.
TGTGCCAGCAGCCCCTACGGACCCGAAGAGCAGTTCTTC
CASSPYGPEEQFF
>TRBV2|TRBD2|TRBJ2-5|.
TGTGCCAGCAGGGACTCCAGCGGGAGAGAGACCCAGTACTTC
CASRDSSGRETQYF
>TRBV7-6|.|TRBJ2-5|.
TGTGCCAGCAGCTTATTGGCAGGCCCAGAGACCCAGTACTTC
CASSLLAGPETQYF
>TRBV29-1|TRBD1|TRBJ1-1|.
TGCAGCGTTAGAAAAGGGACAGGGGGCACTGAAGCTTTCTTT
CSVRKGTGGTEAFF
>TRBV28|.|TRBJ1-5|.
TGTGCCATTGCCGTACAGGGTCAGGGTCAGCCCCAGCATTTT
CAIAVQGQGQPQHF
>TRBV7-2|.|TRBJ1-6|.
TGTGCCAGCAGCTTAGGGGGATCACCCCTCCACTTT
CASSLGGSPLHF
>TRBV7-3|.|TRBJ2-1|.
TGTGCCAGCAGCTTAACCGCGGGGACATCCAACAATGAGCAGTTCTTC
CASSLTAGTSNNEQFF
>TRBV6-1|.|TRBJ2-7|.
TGTGCCAGCAGGAATTACGAGCAGTACTTC
CASRNYEQYF
>TRBV4-1|TRBD2|TRBJ2-3|.
TGCGCCAGCAGCCAAGACGGGGGAGGGACAGATACGCAGTATTTT
CASSQDGGGTDTQYF
>TRBV5-4|TRBD1|TRBJ2-1|.
TGTGCCAGCAGCTTGATGACAGGGGGCCTAAATGAGCAGTTCTTC
CASSLMTGGLNEQFF
>TRBV5-1|.|TRBJ2-5|once
TGCGCCAGCAGCTTCGCCGGGAGAAACCAAGAGACCCAGTACTTC
CASSFAGRNQETQYF
>TRBV13|TRBD1|TRBJ2-3|.
TGTGCCAGCAGCTTAGGATATAGGGGGCGGACAGATACGCAGTATTTT
CASSLGYRGRTDTQYF
>TRBV2|TRBD1|TRBJ1-2|.
TGTGCCAGCAGGGGGGACAGGGAAGTCGGGGGCTACACCTTC
CASRGDREVGGYTF
>TRBV5-4|.|TRBJ1-2|.
TGTGCCAGCAGCCCCGTATTCAGGGGTACCCTCATAGGCTACACCTTC
CASSPVFRGTLIGYTF
>TRBV6-5|.|TRBJ1-2|.
TGTGCCAGCAGTACCCCCCGGCAAAACTATGGCTACACCTTC
CASSTPRQNYGYTF
>TRBV28|TRBD1|TRBJ1-3|.
TGTGCCAGCATCGGACAGGGGGCGGGTGGAAACACCATATATTTT
CASIGQGAGGNTIYF
>TRBV27|.|TRBJ2-2|once
TGTGCCAGCAGCCCGTCTAGCTCTATTGGGAACACCGGGGAGCTGTTTTTT
CASSPSSSIGNTGELFF
>TRBV5-5|.|TRBJ2-7|.
TGTGCCAGCAGCTTGTTCAGGGGCTTTATGAACGAGCAGTACTTC
CASSLFRGFMNEQYF
>TRBV6-5|.|TRBJ2-7|.
TGTGCCAGCAGTTCCGAAGGGACCTACGAGCAGTACTTC
CASSSEGTYEQYF
>TRBV7-3|.|TRBJ2-2|.
TGTGCCAGCAGCTTATCACAGGGAGGCGGGGAGCTGTTTTTT
CASSLSQGGGELFF
>TRBV30|.|TRBJ1-2|.
TGTGCCTGGAGTGTTCAAGGACGGAATGGCTACACCTTC
CAWSVQGRNGYTF
>TRBV30|TRBD2|TRBJ2-5|.
TGTGCCTGGAGTGTGGGAGGGGTGGAGACCCAGTACTTC
CAWSVGGVETQYF